The 26 T cell receptor beta chains listed next were all sequenced from one sample in a study of sequential checkpoint blockade in melanoma. Stated treatment: randomized to nivolumab then ipilimumab (arm A) or the reverse (arm B). The repertoire was sequenced with immunoSEQ multiplex PCR; TCRdb's copy has only in-frame clones and lacks some. The data show 35,000 to 45,000 clones, about four fifths seen once. This specimen was CD8+ T cells sorted from blood (inferred from file names), taken from a patient given nivolumab and ipilimumab in sequence. The origin of the receptors is a human donor with melanoma.

This clone has more than one count but fewer than ten. This sequence joins TRBV19 and TRBJ1-1; possibly TRBD1 for D (5 bases). The CDR3 length is 14 residues. V was clipped by 5 bases and J by 0 bases, with 10 bases between them. CDR1 and CDR2 from the germline V gene are LNHDA and SQIVND (reference sequence). As DNA, the CDR3 is TGTGCCAGTAGTGCCGGGGGGGTGAACACTGAAGCTTTCTTT. Translating it yields CASSAGGVNTEAFF.

The chain combines TRBV5-6 with TRBJ1-1; D is uncertain. V gave up 5 bases and J gave up 7 bases, with 15 bases separating them. Germline values: CDR1 SGHDT, CDR2 YYEEEE. The CDR3 is 13 amino acids. CDR3 protein: CASSYPEHIEAFF. CDR3 in DNA: TGTGCCAGCAGTTACCCGGAGCATATTGAAGCTTTCTTT.

The chain employs TRBV28 and TRBJ1-5; TRBD1 matches 8 bases. The V gene's germline CDR1 is MDHEN and CDR2 SYDVKM. Trimming cost V 4 bases and J 7 bases; bases outside gene matches: 6. The CDR3 length is 14 residues. The CDR3 spells CASSSAGGLQPQHF. In DNA, the CDR3 is TGTGCCAGCAGTTCAGCAGGGGGCTTACAGCCCCAGCATTTT.

The gene calls are TRBV2 and TRBJ2-1; 10 bases agree with TRBD2. The CDR3 has 18 amino acids. Germline lookup yields CDR1 SNHLY and CDR2 FYNNEI. J gave up 0 bases and V 1 base, and 6 bases lay outside the gene matches. In nucleotides, the CDR3 is TGTGCCAGCAGTGAAGAGACTAGCGGGTCTTTCTCCTACAATGAGCAGTTCTTC. It specifies CASSEETSGSFSYNEQFF.

The chain combines TRBV6-5 with TRBJ2-7; perhaps TRBD2 as D (5 bases). CDR1 and CDR2 from the germline V gene are MNHEY and SVGAGI. Trimming removed 3 bases from V and 5 bases from J, with 11 bases in between. The length of the CDR3 is 13 residues. CDR3 loop: CASSYAGSNEQYF. The CDR3 DNA is TGTGCCAGCAGTTATGCGGGTTCGAACGAGCAGTACTTC.

CDR3 nucleotides: TGCGCCAGCAGTGATGAGGAGATTGAGCAGTTCTTC. Its translation is CASSDEEIEQFF. The rearrangement links TRBV10-2 to TRBJ2-1; D gene ambiguous. V lost 3 bases and J lost 9, with 9 bases in between. This CDR3 has 12 amino acids. CDR1 is WSHSY and CDR2 is SAAADI in the germline V gene.

This chain connects TRBV6-1 to TRBJ2-7; no definite D call. The V end was cut by 2 bases, the J end by 3 bases, with 11 bases between. This CDR3 has 14 residues. Germline V gene lookup returns CDR1 MNHNS and CDR2 SASEGT. This CDR3 is CASSEFEQVYEQYF. The CDR3 DNA reads as TGTGCCAGCAGTGAATTCGAACAAGTCTACGAGCAGTACTTC.

The CDR3, as DNA: TGCGCCAGCAGTGAGTCGATACTCAGCACAGATACGCAGTATTTT. Protein product: CASSESILSTDTQYF. The chain carries TRBV10-1 and TRBJ2-3; D gene ambiguous. The V and J ends lost 0 bases and 0 bases respectively, with 7 bases between them. The CDR3 is made up of 15 amino acids. Germline V gene lookup returns CDR1 WNHNN and CDR2 SYGVQD (reference sequence).

The chain has TRBV4-1 and TRBJ1-5, with D unclear. Germline CDR1 is MGHRA and CDR2 is YSYEKL. Trimming left V 1 base short and J 6 bases short, with 13 bases between. This CDR3 is built from 15 residues. The CDR3 loop reads CASSQAPDPGQPQHF. CDR3 DNA sequence: TGCGCCAGCAGCCAAGCCCCCGATCCGGGTCAGCCCCAGCATTTT.

The chain links TRBV6-5 to TRBJ1-1; 9 bases are shared with TRBD1. This CDR3 has 15 amino acids. With 5 bases clipped from V and 4 bases from J, the junction kept 8 bases outside the gene matches. Germline assignment: CDR1 MNHEY and CDR2 SVGAGI. The CDR3 sequence: CASSILQGAGTEAFF. For the CDR3, the DNA is TGTGCCAGCAGTATACTACAGGGGGCAGGCACTGAAGCTTTCTTT.

The rearrangement joins TRBV4-1 to TRBJ2-7, with 14 positions matching TRBD2. This CDR3 has 15 residues. The trim removed 4 bases at V and 3 bases at J, leaving 2 bases unmatched. The germline CDR1 and CDR2 sequences are MGHRA and YSYEKL. CDR3 bases: TGCGCCAGCAGCCTGGGACTAGCGGGGGACTACGAGCAGTACTTC. Its protein product is CASSLGLAGDYEQYF.

This rearrangement joins TRBV4-2 to TRBJ2-3; TRBD2 matches at 10 bases. Germline trimming cut 4 bases from V and 0 bases from J; bases unmatched to any gene: 16. Germline-derived CDR1 and CDR2 are LGHNA and YNFKEQ. The CDR3 length is 20 residues. Here the CDR3 DNA reads TGTGCCAGCAGCCCGGGACATAGGAGCGGGGGGGCGACGAGCACAGATACGCAGTATTTT. It codes for CASSPGHRSGGATSTDTQYF.

This clone was counted a few times. Different DNA sequences within this sample yield the same CDR3. The DNA for the CDR3 is TGTGCCAGTAGTATTGGGGGGGAGCAGTTCTTC. Translation gives CASSIGGEQFF. The gene calls are TRBV19 and TRBJ2-1; TRBD2 might be the D (6 bases). The CDR3 contains 11 residues. Germline V gives CDR1 LNHDA, CDR2 SQIVND (reference sequence). The V end was cut by 3 bases, the J end by 10 bases, with 7 bases between. Full variable domain (missing parts from reference TRBV19 and TRBJ2-1): DGGITQSPKYLFRKEGQNVTLSCEQNLNHDAMYWYRQDPGQGLRLIYYSQIVNDFQKGDIAEGYSVSREKKESFPLTVTSAQKNPTAFYLCASSIGGEQFFGPGTRLTVL.

The genes are TRBV6-5 and TRBJ2-1; 10 nucleotides align to TRBD2. With V trimmed by 2 bases and J by 9 bases, 7 bases remained unmatched. Germline V CDR1 and CDR2: MNHEY, SVGAGI. The CDR3 contains 15 residues. The CDR3 here is CASSYEREGRGEQFF. The DNA of the CDR3 is TGTGCCAGCAGTTACGAGCGGGAGGGCCGTGGTGAGCAGTTCTTC.

This clone was seen only once. The chain has TRBV27 and TRBJ2-7; D may be TRBD1 (6 bases). CDR3 size: 15 residues. The germline V gene encodes CDR1 MNHEY and CDR2 SMNVEV (reference sequence). V lost 6 bases and J lost 2, with 17 bases in between. The CDR3 DNA is TGTGCCAGCAGAGACCCGGACAGCCCTACCTACGAGCAGTACTTC. Translation gives CASRDPDSPTYEQYF.

The V gene is TRBV19, the J gene TRBJ2-7; 12 positions match TRBD1. Germline V gene data show CDR1 as LNHDA and CDR2 as SQIVND (reference sequence). The CDR3 loop spans 15 amino acids. The ends lost 4 bases at V and 2 bases at J; junction bases unmatched: 3. The CDR3 coding sequence is TGTGCCAGTAGTACATGGGACAGGGGGCCCTACGAGCAGTACTTC. Its protein is CASSTWDRGPYEQYF.

The chain employs TRBV19 and TRBJ1-1, with D uncertain. The ends were cut back, 4 bases at V and 3 bases at J, with 12 bases in the middle. Germline CDR1 reads LNHDA; CDR2 reads SQIVND (reference sequence). This CDR3 spans 14 amino acids. The CDR3 DNA is TGTGCCAGTAGTACTCATAGTGGTTACACTGAAGCTTTCTTT. Translating it yields CASSTHSGYTEAFF.

The rearrangement joins TRBV19 to TRBJ1-1; D is perhaps TRBD1 (6 bases). CDR1 and CDR2 (germline): LNHDA, SQIVND (reference sequence). There are 14 residues in the CDR3. V lost 3 bases to trimming and J lost 3 bases, with 11 bases between them. The CDR3 region is CASSITGPYTEAFF. The CDR3 DNA follows: TGTGCCAGTAGTATCACAGGGCCCTACACTGAAGCTTTCTTT.

As to this clone: Other nucleotide sequences from this sample produce the same CDR3. In DNA form, the CDR3 reads TGTGCTAGTGGTGCCTCCGACAGGGACAATCAGCCCCAGCATTTT. Encoded protein: CASGASDRDNQPQHF. The rearrangement joins TRBV12-5 to TRBJ1-5; 7 bases agree with TRBD1. Germline CDR1 LGHNT, CDR2 FRNRAP. The CDR3 sequence is 15 residues long. Trimming at V came to 5 bases and at J to 3 bases, leaving 7 bases not matched to a gene.

The rearrangement uses TRBV19 and TRBJ2-5; 7 nucleotides match TRBD1. The germline V gene encodes CDR1 LNHDA and CDR2 SQIVND (reference sequence). This CDR3 comprises 15 residues. Trimming cost V 1 base and J 3 bases; bases outside gene matches: 5. The CDR3, as DNA: TGTGCCAGTAGTATAGGAGGGGGCGTAGAAGAGACCCAGTACTTC. This gives the protein CASSIGGGVEETQYF. Combining the CDR3 with reference TRBV19 and TRBJ2-5 gives the whole variable domain DGGITQSPKYLFRKEGQNVTLSCEQNLNHDAMYWYRQDPGQGLRLIYYSQIVNDFQKGDIAEGYSVSREKKESFPLTVTSAQKNPTAFYLCASSIGGGVEETQYFGPGTRLLVL.

The chain couples TRBV10-3 to TRBJ2-3; 9 nucleotides align to TRBD1. The trim removed 2 bases at V and 8 bases at J, leaving 2 bases unmatched. This CDR3 is built from 13 residues. CDR1 and CDR2 from the germline V gene are ENHRY and SYGVKD. CDR3 amino acids: CAISEPTGGTQYF. CDR3 nucleotide sequence: TGTGCCATCAGTGAGCCGACAGGGGGTACGCAGTATTTT.

This chain joins TRBV28 and TRBJ2-3; 14 positions agree with TRBD2. This CDR3 has 16 residues. V lost 4 bases to trimming and J lost 4 bases; unmatched junction nucleotides: 4. Germline-derived CDR1 and CDR2 are MDHEN and SYDVKM. The CDR3 DNA is TGTGCCAGCAGTTCTCGACTAGCGGGGGGGCCAGATACGCAGTATTTT. As protein: CASSSRLAGGPDTQYF.

The V gene is TRBV27, the J gene TRBJ2-5; weak D call: TRBD1 (5 bases). The germline gives CDR1 MNHEY, CDR2 SMNVEV (reference sequence). V was cut by 3 bases and J by 4 bases, with 15 bases left in between. The CDR3 is made up of 15 amino acids. CDR3 sequence reads: CASSFRVRGRETQYF. The CDR3 bases are TGTGCCAGCAGTTTCCGCGTAAGGGGTCGAGAGACCCAGTACTTC.

The gene calls are TRBV6-5 and TRBJ1-6, with TRBD1 as a possible D gene (5 bases). Deletions cut 1 base from V and 5 bases from J, with 9 bases between. The CDR3 has 15 amino acids. The germline V gene has CDR1 MNHEY and CDR2 SVGAGI. The CDR3: CASSYWGEDNSPLHF. The CDR3 bases are TGTGCCAGCAGTTACTGGGGGGAAGATAATTCACCCCTCCACTTT.

The chain links TRBV29-1 to TRBJ2-1, with 10 bases lining up with TRBD2. The trim removed 5 bases at V and 7 bases at J, leaving 2 bases unmatched. Germline values: CDR1 SQVTM, CDR2 ANQGSEA. The CDR3 spans 12 residues. CDR3 sequence: CSVQLAGNEQFF. For the CDR3, the DNA is TGCAGCGTTCAACTAGCGGGAAATGAGCAGTTCTTC.

This clone was found once. The chain carries TRBV4-1 and TRBJ2-7; D not certain. The V gene's germline CDR1 is MGHRA and CDR2 YSYEKL. V lost 1 base to trimming and J lost 3 bases, with 19 bases between them. CDR3 length equals 17 residues. CDR3 loop: CASSQGGLADTDYEQYF. The CDR3 nucleotides are TGCGCCAGCAGCCAAGGCGGCTTGGCGGATACGGACTACGAGCAGTACTTC.